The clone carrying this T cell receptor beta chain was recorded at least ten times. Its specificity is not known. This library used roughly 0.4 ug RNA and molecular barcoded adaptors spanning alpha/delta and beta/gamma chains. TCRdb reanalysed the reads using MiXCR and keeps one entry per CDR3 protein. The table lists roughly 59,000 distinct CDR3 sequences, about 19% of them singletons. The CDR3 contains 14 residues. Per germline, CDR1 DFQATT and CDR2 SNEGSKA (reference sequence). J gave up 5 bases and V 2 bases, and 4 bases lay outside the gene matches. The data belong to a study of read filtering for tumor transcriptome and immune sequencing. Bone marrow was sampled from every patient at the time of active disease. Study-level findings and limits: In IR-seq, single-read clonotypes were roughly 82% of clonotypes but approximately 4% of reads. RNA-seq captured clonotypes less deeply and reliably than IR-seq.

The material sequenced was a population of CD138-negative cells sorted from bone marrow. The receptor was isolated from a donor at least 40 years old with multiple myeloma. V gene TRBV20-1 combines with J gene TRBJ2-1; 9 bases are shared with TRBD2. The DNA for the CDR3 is TGCAGTGCTAGAACCCTAGCGGGGCACAATGAGCAGTTCTTC. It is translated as CSARTLAGHNEQFF.